This T cell receptor (beta chain) stems from a study of shared clonotypes between healthy human individuals. In the case of this clone: Its specificity is not known.

Study observations and caveats: The researchers took only blood, and tissue repertoires probably look different.

Profiling relied on immunoSEQ multiplex PCR, and the TCRdb table lists in-frame clones only, not all of them. The sample comprises about 490,000 clones, over 65% of which are singletons, and 10% to 15% rests with the top ten. Sequenced: PBMCs. This clonotype was obtained from a woman between 35 and 50 years old in good health. Some clones in this sample may be carry-over from other donors' samples.

DNA of the CDR3: TGTGCCAGCAGCCCGCGGGGCACGAACACCGGGGAGCTGTTTTTT. Its translation is CASSPRGTNTGELFF. J is TRBJ2-2 and V is TRBV11-2, with D possibly being TRBD2 (6 bases). The V gene's germline CDR1 is SGHAT and CDR2 FQNNGV. The CDR3 spans 15 residues. V dropped 5 bases and J dropped 0 bases, with 10 bases sitting between them. Using reference TRBV11-2 and TRBJ2-2 for the parts outside the CDR3, the full variable domain is EAGVAQSPRYKIIEKRQSVAFWCNPISGHATLYWYQQILGQGPKLLIQFQNNGVVDDSQLPKDRFSAERLKGVDSTLKIQPAKLEDSAVYLCASSPRGTNTGELFFGEGSRLTVL.